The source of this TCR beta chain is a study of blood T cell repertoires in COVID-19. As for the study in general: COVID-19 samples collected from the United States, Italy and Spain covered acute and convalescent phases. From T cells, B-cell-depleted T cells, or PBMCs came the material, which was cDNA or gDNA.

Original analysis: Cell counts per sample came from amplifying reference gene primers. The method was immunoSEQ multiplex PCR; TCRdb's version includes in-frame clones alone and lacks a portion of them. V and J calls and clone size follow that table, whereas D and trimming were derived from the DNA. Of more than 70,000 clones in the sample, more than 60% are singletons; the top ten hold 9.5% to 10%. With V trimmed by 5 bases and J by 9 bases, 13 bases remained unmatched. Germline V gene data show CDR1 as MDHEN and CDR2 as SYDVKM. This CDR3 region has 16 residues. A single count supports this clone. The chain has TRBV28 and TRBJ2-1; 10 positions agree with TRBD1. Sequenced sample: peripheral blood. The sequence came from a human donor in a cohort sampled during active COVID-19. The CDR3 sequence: CASSTNPGTGEPEQFF. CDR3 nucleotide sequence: TGTGCCAGCAGTACCAATCCCGGGACAGGGGAACCTGAGCAGTTCTTC.